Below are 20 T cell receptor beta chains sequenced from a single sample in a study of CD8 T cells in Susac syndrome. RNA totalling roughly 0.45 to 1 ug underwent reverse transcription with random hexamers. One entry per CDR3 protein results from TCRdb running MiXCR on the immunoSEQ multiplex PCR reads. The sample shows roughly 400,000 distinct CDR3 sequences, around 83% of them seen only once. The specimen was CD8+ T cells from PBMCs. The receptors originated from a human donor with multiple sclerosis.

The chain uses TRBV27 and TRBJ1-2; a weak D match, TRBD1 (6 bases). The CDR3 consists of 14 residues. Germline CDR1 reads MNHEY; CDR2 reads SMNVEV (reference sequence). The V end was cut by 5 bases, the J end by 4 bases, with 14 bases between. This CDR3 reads CASSPAAGAYGYTF. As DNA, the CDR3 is TGTGCCAGCAGTCCTGCGGCGGGGGCCTATGGCTACACCTTC.

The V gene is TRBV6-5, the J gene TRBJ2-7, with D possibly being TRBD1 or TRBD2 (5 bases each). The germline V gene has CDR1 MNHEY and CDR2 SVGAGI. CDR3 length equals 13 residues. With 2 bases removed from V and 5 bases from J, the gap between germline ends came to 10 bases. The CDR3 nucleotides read TGTGCCAGCAGTTACGGGGGTCCCCACGAGCAGTACTTC. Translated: CASSYGGPHEQYF.

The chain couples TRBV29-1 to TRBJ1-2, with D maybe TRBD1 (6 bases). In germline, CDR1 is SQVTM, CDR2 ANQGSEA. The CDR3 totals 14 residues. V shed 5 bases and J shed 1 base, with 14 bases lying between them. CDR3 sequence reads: CSVRGHESNYGYTF. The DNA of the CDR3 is TGCAGCGTTAGGGGACACGAAAGTAACTATGGCTACACCTTC.

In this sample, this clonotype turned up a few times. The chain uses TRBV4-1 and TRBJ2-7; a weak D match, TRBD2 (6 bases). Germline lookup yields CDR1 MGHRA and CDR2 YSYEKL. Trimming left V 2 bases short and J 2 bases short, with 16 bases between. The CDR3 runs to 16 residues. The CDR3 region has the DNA TGCGCCAGCAGCCAAAAATCAGGGTGGGAGGCCTACGAGCAGTACTTC. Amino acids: CASSQKSGWEAYEQYF.

The CDR3 DNA reads as TGCGCCAGCAGCCTCATGGGGGGGGAGCTGTTTTTT. Its protein is CASSLMGGELFF. The rearrangement uses TRBV4-1 and TRBJ2-2; D remains unclear. With 4 bases removed from V and 8 bases from J, the gap between germline ends came to 8 bases. The CDR3 is made up of 12 amino acids. The germline gives CDR1 MGHRA, CDR2 YSYEKL.

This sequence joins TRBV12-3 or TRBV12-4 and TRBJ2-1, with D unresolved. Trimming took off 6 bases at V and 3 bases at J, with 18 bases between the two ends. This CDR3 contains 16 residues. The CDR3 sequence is CASSRPVSLSYNEQFF. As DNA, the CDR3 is TGTGCCAGCAGCAGACCGGTGAGTCTTAGCTACAATGAGCAGTTCTTC.

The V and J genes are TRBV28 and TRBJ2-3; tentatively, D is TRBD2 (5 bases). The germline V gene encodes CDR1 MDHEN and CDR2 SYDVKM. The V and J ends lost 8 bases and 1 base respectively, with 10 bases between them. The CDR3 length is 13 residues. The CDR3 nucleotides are TGTGCCAGCCAAGGCGGGCGCACAGATACGCAGTATTTT. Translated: CASQGGRTDTQYF. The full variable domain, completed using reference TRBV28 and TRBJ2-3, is DVKVTQSSRYLVKRTGEKVFLECVQDMDHENMFWYRQDPGLGLRLIYFSYDVKMKEKGDIPEGYSVSREKKERFSLILESASTNQTSMYLCASQGGRTDTQYFGPGTRLTVL.

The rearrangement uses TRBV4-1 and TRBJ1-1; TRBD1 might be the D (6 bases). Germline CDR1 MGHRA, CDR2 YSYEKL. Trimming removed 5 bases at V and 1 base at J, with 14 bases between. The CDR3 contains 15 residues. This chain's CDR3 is CASSYPGHPNTEAFF. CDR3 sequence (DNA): TGCGCCAGCAGCTACCCGGGACACCCGAACACTGAAGCTTTCTTT.

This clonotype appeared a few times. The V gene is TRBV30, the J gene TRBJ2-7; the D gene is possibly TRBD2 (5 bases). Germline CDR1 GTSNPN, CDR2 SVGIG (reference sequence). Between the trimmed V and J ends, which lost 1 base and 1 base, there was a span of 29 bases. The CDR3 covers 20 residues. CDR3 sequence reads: CAWSAARAGVAVKRSYEQYF. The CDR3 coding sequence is TGTGCCTGGAGTGCAGCGAGGGCCGGAGTAGCTGTTAAACGGTCCTACGAGCAGTACTTC.

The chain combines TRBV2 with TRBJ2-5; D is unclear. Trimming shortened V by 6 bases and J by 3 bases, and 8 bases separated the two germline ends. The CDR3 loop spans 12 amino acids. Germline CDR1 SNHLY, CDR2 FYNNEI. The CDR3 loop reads CASSGGEETQYF. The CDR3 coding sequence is TGTGCCAGCAGCGGCGGAGAAGAGACCCAGTACTTC.

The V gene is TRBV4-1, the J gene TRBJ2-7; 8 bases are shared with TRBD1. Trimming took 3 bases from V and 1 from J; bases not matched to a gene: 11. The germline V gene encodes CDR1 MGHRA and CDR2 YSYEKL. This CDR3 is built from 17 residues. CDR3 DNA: TGCGCCAGCAGCCACCCCCCCAACACAGGGGGTTCCTACGAGCAGTACTTC. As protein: CASSHPPNTGGSYEQYF.

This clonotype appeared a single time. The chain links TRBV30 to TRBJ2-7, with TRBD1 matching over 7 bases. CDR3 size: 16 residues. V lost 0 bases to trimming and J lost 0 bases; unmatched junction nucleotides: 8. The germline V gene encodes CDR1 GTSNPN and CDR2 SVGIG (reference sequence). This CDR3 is CAWSVPGQLRSYEQYF. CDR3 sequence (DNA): TGTGCCTGGAGTGTACCGGGACAGCTTCGCTCCTACGAGCAGTACTTC.

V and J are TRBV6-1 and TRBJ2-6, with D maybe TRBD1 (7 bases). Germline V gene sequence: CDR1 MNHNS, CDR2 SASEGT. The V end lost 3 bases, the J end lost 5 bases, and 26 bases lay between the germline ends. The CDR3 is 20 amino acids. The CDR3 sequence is CASSDRGRDWRKAWANVLTF. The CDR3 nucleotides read TGTGCCAGCAGTGATAGGGGGCGGGACTGGCGGAAGGCCTGGGCCAACGTCCTGACTTTC.

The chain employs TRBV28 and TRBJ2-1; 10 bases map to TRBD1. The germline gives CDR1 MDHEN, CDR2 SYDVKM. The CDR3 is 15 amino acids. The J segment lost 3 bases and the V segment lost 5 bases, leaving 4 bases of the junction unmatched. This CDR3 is CASSRDRGYYNEQFF. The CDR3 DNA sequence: TGTGCCAGCAGTCGGGACAGGGGATACTACAATGAGCAGTTCTTC.

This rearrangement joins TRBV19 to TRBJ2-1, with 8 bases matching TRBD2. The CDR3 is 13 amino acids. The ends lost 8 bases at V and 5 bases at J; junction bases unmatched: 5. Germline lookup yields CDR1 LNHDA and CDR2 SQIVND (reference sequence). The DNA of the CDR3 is TGTGCCAGTGTAGCGGGGTATAACAATGAGCAGTTCTTC. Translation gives CASVAGYNNEQFF.

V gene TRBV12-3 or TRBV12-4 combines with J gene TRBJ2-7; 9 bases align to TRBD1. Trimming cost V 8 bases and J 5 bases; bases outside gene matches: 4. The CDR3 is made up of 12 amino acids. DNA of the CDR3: TGTGCCAGCGGGACAGGGAGGGACGAGCAGTACTTC. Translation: CASGTGRDEQYF.

The CDR3 nucleotides read TGCAGCGTTGAATTCTTGGGCGGCGGGGAGCTGTTTTTT. It is translated as CSVEFLGGGELFF. The chain employs TRBV29-1 and TRBJ2-2; the D is unclear. CDR3 size: 13 residues. V was clipped by 2 bases and J by 7 bases, with 11 bases between them. Germline CDR1 reads SQVTM; CDR2 reads ANQGSEA.

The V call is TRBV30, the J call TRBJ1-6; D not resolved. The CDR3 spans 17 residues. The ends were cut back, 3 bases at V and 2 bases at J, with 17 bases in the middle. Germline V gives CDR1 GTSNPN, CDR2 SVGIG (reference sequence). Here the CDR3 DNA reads TGTGCCTGGAGGTCCCCACTGCGGGGTCCCTATAATTCACCCCTCCACTTT. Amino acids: CAWRSPLRGPYNSPLHF.

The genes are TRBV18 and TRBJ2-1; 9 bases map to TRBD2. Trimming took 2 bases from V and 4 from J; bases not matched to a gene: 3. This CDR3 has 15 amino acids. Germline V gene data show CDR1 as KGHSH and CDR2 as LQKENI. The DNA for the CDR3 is TGTGCCAGCTCACCAGTTAGCGGGGGTTACAATGAGCAGTTCTTC. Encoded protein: CASSPVSGGYNEQFF. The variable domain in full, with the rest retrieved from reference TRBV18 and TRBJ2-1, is NAGVMQNPRHLVRRRGQEARLRCSPMKGHSHVYWYRQLPEEGLKFMVYLQKENIIDESGMPKERFSAEFPKEGPSILRIQQVVRGDSAAYFCASSPVSGGYNEQFFGPGTRLTVL.

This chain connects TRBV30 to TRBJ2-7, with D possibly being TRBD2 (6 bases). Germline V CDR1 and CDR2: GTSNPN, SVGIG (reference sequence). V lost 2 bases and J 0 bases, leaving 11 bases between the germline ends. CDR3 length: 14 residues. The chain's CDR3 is CAWSIADLSYEQYF. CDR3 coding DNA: TGTGCCTGGAGTATAGCGGACCTCTCCTACGAGCAGTACTTC. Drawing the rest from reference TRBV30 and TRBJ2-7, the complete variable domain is SQTIHQWPATLVQPVGSPLSLECTVEGTSNPNLYWYRQAAGRGLQLLFYSVGIGQISSEVPQNLSASRPQDRQFILSSKKLLLSDSGFYLCAWSIADLSYEQYFGPGTRLTVT.